The sequence of this TCR beta chain was determined in a study of blood T cells in healthy people across ages. The use of a sample-barcoded 5' primer and a J-beta primer mix characterized a second PCR of about 7 to 12 cycles. TCRdb re-called the 5' RACE reads through MiXCR, storing one row per CDR3 protein. The sample lists fewer than 2 million distinct CDR3 sequences, roughly two fifths occurring once. The germline V gene has CDR1 DFQATT and CDR2 SNEGSKA (reference sequence). The ends lost 3 bases at V and 5 bases at J; junction bases unmatched: 7. CDR3 size: 14 residues. Sequences were obtained from blood. The chain uses TRBV20-1 and TRBJ2-5; TRBD1 matches at 9 bases. The clonotype comes from a human donor in good health. CDR3 sequence reads: CSASLTGGYETQYF. CDR3 DNA sequence: TGCAGTGCTAGCTTAACAGGGGGCTATGAGACCCAGTACTTC.